Listed below are T cell receptor beta chains from one sample, sequenced in a study of CD8 T cells in ankylosing spondylitis. TCRdb independently ran MiXCR on the 5' RACE reads; one entry per CDR3 protein. The sample has approximately 400,000 distinct CDR3 sequences, 17% seen once. Sequenced: blood, either unsorted or a sorted T cell fraction (not recorded which). All receptors come from a male donor with ankylosing spondylitis. Both conserved end residues are trimmed from each CDR3. Each record gives: V gene, J gene, CDR3 protein.

V: TRBV7-9
J: TRBJ1-2
CDR3: ASSFGDLYGYT

V: TRBV7-9
J: TRBJ1-5
CDR3: ASSRTETNQPQH

V: TRBV12-3/TRBV12-4
J: TRBJ2-7
CDR3: ASSLGGQPNEQY

V: TRBV18
J: TRBJ2-1
CDR3: ATRGGGTGNEQF

V: TRBV20-1
J: TRBJ1-2
CDR3: SARDRVGGTYGYT

V: TRBV5-1
J: TRBJ2-1
CDR3: SSSLVGTVYNEQF

V: TRBV6-1
J: TRBJ1-2
CDR3: ASSDPSGTSLDGYT

V: TRBV20-1
J: TRBJ2-3
CDR3: SALAGGRGYTQY

V: TRBV11-3
J: TRBJ2-3
CDR3: ASSPTGGPDTQY

V: TRBV11-2
J: TRBJ2-4
CDR3: ASSQPKNIQY

V: TRBV4-1
J: TRBJ2-7
CDR3: ASSPIARLAGRIYEQY

V: TRBV5-1
J: TRBJ2-5
CDR3: ASSFGQVQETQY

V: TRBV14
J: TRBJ2-7
CDR3: ASSQPEGLVPYEQY

V: TRBV12-3/TRBV12-4
J: TRBJ2-3
CDR3: ASLGAGTTMYTQY

V: TRBV29-1
J: TRBJ1-1
CDR3: SVGGANTEAF

V: TRBV5-1
J: TRBJ2-7
CDR3: ASSSRGAATSYEQY

V: TRBV12-3/TRBV12-4
J: TRBJ2-1
CDR3: ASTPGLAGPYNEQF

V: TRBV4-2
J: TRBJ2-3
CDR3: ASSQEGGGSTDTQY

V: TRBV5-1
J: TRBJ1-2
CDR3: ASSLDLGSYGYT

V: TRBV3-1
J: TRBJ2-7
CDR3: ASSLSLAGRPYEQY